This TCR beta chain was documented in a study of shared clonotypes between healthy human individuals. Whole-study results and caveats: Naive CD4 clonotypes were shared across several donors at about 5%.

TCRdb's table, derived via immunoSEQ multiplex PCR, lists solely in-frame clones and lacks some. This table holds 1.4 million to 1.5 million clones, approximately 97% found once. To note about this clone: Its antigen remains unidentified.

V lost 5 bases to trimming and J lost 2 bases; unmatched junction nucleotides: 10. The CDR3 contains 17 residues. Germline V gives CDR1 SGHTA, CDR2 FQGNSA. Input material: naive CD4+ T cells sorted from blood. Subset meaning: CD45RA+ positively selected. The clonotype comes from a man between 25 and 39 years old in good health. The chain couples TRBV7-2 to TRBJ2-3; 10 positions agree with TRBD2. The CDR3 DNA sequence: TGTGCCAGCAGCCCCCGAGGAAGCGGGAGGGACACAGATACGCAGTATTTT. Its translation: CASSPRGSGRDTDTQYF.